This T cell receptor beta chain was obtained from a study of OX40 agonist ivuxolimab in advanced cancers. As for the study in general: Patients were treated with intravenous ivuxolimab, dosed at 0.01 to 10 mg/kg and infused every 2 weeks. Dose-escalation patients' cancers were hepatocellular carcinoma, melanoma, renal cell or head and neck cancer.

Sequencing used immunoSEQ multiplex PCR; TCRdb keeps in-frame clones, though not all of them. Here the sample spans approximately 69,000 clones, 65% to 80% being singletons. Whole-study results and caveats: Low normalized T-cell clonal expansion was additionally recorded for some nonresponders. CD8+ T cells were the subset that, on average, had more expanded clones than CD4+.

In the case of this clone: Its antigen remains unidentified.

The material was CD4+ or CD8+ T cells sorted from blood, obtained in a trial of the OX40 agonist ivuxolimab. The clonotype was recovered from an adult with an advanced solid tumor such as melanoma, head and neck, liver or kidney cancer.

Here the CDR3 DNA reads TGTGCCAGCAGCTTGGAGAAAGATGGCTACACCTTC. It codes for CASSLEKDGYTF. V and J are TRBV5-6 and TRBJ1-2; D is uncertain. Germline CDR1 SGHDT, CDR2 YYEEEE. The CDR3 consists of 12 residues. The germline V and J ends were trimmed by 0 bases and 6 bases, with 6 bases remaining between them.